The 7 T cell receptor beta chains reported below all come from one sample, sequenced in a study of CD8 T cells in ankylosing spondylitis. The study, taken as a whole, reports: Characteristic, it appeared, of ankylosing spondylitis blood was a TCR beta motif of about eight highly homologous variants.

A single record per CDR3 protein comes from TCRdb applying MiXCR to the 5' RACE reads. The repertoire includes 450,000 or so distinct CDR3 sequences, roughly 26% of them detected once, and 0.85% to 1% sits in the top ten. Their antigens are not known. The material sequenced was blood, either unsorted or a sorted T cell fraction (not recorded which). These receptors originate from a male donor with ankylosing spondylitis.

This rearrangement joins TRBV2 to TRBJ2-5; D not certain. Germline V CDR1 and CDR2: SNHLY, FYNNEI. There are 12 residues in the CDR3. With 6 bases removed from V and 4 bases from J, the gap between germline ends came to 9 bases. The DNA for the CDR3 is TGTGCCAGCAGGTATCAAGTAGAGACCCAGTACTTC. This sequence encodes CASRYQVETQYF. Based on the CDR3 plus reference TRBV2 and TRBJ2-5, the full variable domain is EPEVTQTPSHQVTQMGQEVILRCVPISNHLYFYWYRQILGQKVEFLVSFYNNEISEKSEIFDDQFSVERPDGSNFTLKIRSTKLEDSAMYFCASRYQVETQYFGPGTRLLVL.

This chain links TRBV20-1 with TRBJ2-1; no clear D gene. The CDR3 totals 11 residues. Germline V gives CDR1 DFQATT, CDR2 SNEGSKA (reference sequence). Trimming removed 1 base from V and 10 bases from J, with 8 bases in between. The CDR3 reads CSARVDGEQFF. The CDR3 nucleotides read TGCAGTGCTAGAGTCGACGGCGAGCAGTTCTTC.

The J gene is TRBJ2-2, the V gene TRBV9; D is undetermined. The CDR3 has 14 residues. Germline loops: CDR1 SGDLS, CDR2 YYNGEE. V was trimmed by 4 bases and J by 4 bases, leaving 11 bases between them. Here the CDR3 DNA reads TGTGCCAGCAGCCGGCCCCACCTCACCGGGGAGCTGTTTTTT. Residues: CASSRPHLTGELFF.

This clonotype was observed a handful of times. The V gene is TRBV29-1, the J gene TRBJ2-3; TRBD1 might be the D (6 bases). CDR3 length: 12 amino acids. Germline V lookup: CDR1 SQVTM, CDR2 ANQGSEA. V lost 7 bases and J lost 10, with 18 bases in between. The CDR3 sequence is CSATDSFRSQYF. The CDR3 DNA follows: TGCAGCGCCACGGACAGCTTCAGGTCGCAGTATTTT.

The chain recombines TRBV29-1 with TRBJ1-2; 8 nucleotides agree with TRBD1. Germline lookup yields CDR1 SQVTM and CDR2 ANQGSEA. The CDR3 is 14 amino acids. Unmatched junction bases numbered 11, after V lost 3 bases and J lost 8 bases. The CDR3 DNA sequence: TGCAGCGTTGACCCCCCGGGACAGGAGAGGGGCTACACCTTC. Protein sequence: CSVDPPGQERGYTF.

This clonotype was recorded a few times. This chain links TRBV6-4 with TRBJ1-5; D uncertain. The CDR3 length is 14 residues. V lost 3 bases to trimming and J lost 1 base, with 7 bases between them. Germline V gene data show CDR1 as MRHNA and CDR2 as SNTAGT. The CDR3 loop reads CASSEQYSNQPQHF. In DNA form, the CDR3 reads TGTGCCAGCAGTGAACAGTACAGCAATCAGCCCCAGCATTTT.

This clonotype was detected once. The chain joins TRBV25-1 to TRBJ2-2, with 10 bases aligning to TRBD2. In germline, CDR1 is MGHDK, CDR2 SYGVNS. Germline trimming cut 4 bases from V and 4 bases from J; bases unmatched to any gene: 9. There are 17 residues in the CDR3. The CDR3 sequence is CASSGIEAGGSTGELFF. The DNA for the CDR3 is TGTGCCAGCAGTGGAATCGAAGCGGGAGGGAGCACCGGGGAGCTGTTTTTT.